The rows below give T cell receptor beta chains drawn from one sample of a study of T cells in Graves' hyperthyroidism and ophthalmopathy. MiXCR was run by TCRdb on the multiplex PCR reads, yielding one entry per CDR3 protein. The sample records around 540,000 distinct CDR3 sequences, 40% to 55% being singletons. The sequencing sample was made of peripheral blood or thyroid tissue (not recorded which). These receptors all come from a woman between 18 and 29 years old with Graves' hyperthyroidism. The CDR3 runs from the conserved cysteine through the conserved F or W. Each record gives: J gene, V gene, D gene, clone size, CDR3 protein, CDR3 DNA. A D gene is named only where the DNA matches it firmly. Some rows have no size entry. The others give once, few or many, or a class for an expanded clone.

TRBJ1-1 TRBV9 - - CVSSQSRAEAFF TGTGTCAGCAGCCAAAGTAGAGCTGAAGCTTTCTTT
TRBJ1-6 TRBV5-1 - - CASSPLGRSGRDNSPLHF TGCGCCAGCAGCCCCCTTGGGCGTTCCGGTAGGGATAATTCACCCCTCCACTTT
TRBJ1-2 TRBV2 TRBD1 few CASSLGQVSGYTF TGTGCCAGCAGCCTCGGACAGGTTAGCGGCTACACCTTC
TRBJ2-7 TRBV7-9 - few CASSLASRDNSYEQYF TGTGCCAGCAGCTTGGCGTCGAGGGACAACTCCTACGAGCAGTACTTC
TRBJ1-4 TRBV6-1 - - CASSERGVLGEKLFF TGTGCCAGCAGTGAAAGAGGGGTCCTGGGGGAAAAACTGTTTTTT
TRBJ2-7 TRBV10-3 TRBD1 - CASSGMQGAYEQYF TGTGCCAGCAGTGGAATGCAGGGGGCCTACGAGCAGTACTTC
TRBJ1-5 TRBV19 TRBD1 - CASSPAGGYNQPQHF TGTGCCAGTAGTCCTGCAGGGGGTTACAATCAGCCCCAGCATTTT
TRBJ2-5 TRBV10-3 - - CAIIQGGKGETQYF TGTGCCATCATCCAAGGGGGGAAAGGGGAGACCCAGTACTTC
TRBJ1-5 TRBV2 - many CASRGWQGSNQPQHF TGTGCCAGCAGGGGTTGGCAGGGGAGCAATCAGCCCCAGCATTTT
TRBJ1-4 TRBV10-3 - once CAITEGDVDATNEKLFF TGTGCCATCACCGAAGGGGATGTCGATGCAACTAATGAAAAACTGTTTTTT
TRBJ1-6 TRBV15 - - CATSRDVLHF TGTGCCACCAGCAGAGATGTCCTCCACTTT
TRBJ1-4 TRBV4-1 - few CASSQAKGFNNEKLFF TGCGCCAGCAGCCAAGCCAAGGGTTTCAACAATGAAAAACTGTTTTTT
TRBJ1-2 TRBV2 - - CASSEDGALGYTF TGTGCCAGCAGTGAAGATGGGGCGCTGGGCTACACCTTC
TRBJ1-1 TRBV9 TRBD1 - CASSQGVGGEAFF TGTGCCAGCAGCCAGGGGGTTGGGGGGGAAGCTTTCTTT
TRBJ1-1 TRBV15 - many CATSRDERRTEAFF TGTGCCACCAGCAGAGATGAGCGTCGGACTGAAGCTTTCTTT
TRBJ2-7 TRBV7-6 TRBD2 few CASSPMAGESYEQYF TGTGCCAGCAGCCCCATGGCGGGAGAGTCCTACGAGCAGTACTTC